This T cell receptor (beta chain) was recorded in a study of blood T cell repertoires in COVID-19. The age range of participants was about 18 to 95 years, with residence in about two dozen US areas. Either two negative PCRs, clearance, or symptom resolution qualified Cohort 3 donors as recovered. Authors' methods: How many nucleated cells were present was estimated from reference gene primer amplification. Method: immunoSEQ multiplex PCR; TCRdb's copy keeps in-frame clones and lacks some. V, J and clone size reflect that table, while D and trimming were determined from the DNA. The table records 200,000 or so clones, approximately 84% of them present only once. The CDR3 totals 15 residues. Trimming removed 2 bases at V and 0 bases at J, with 10 bases between. Germline assignment: CDR1 LNHDA and CDR2 SQIVND (reference sequence).

This TCR was recovered from a man between 60 and 75 years old who had recovered from COVID-19. Sequences were obtained from PBMCs or T cells enriched from blood (not recorded which). V is TRBV19 and J is TRBJ1-2, with D unclear. CDR3 DNA sequence: TGTGCCAGTAGTATATTACACGGGGCTAACTATGGCTACACCTTC. It codes for CASSILHGANYGYTF.